Listed here are 10 T cell receptor beta chains from one sample, sequenced in a study of control samples from healthy donors and cancer patients. TCRdb's table, derived via immunoSEQ multiplex PCR, lists solely in-frame clones and lacks some. The top ten clones hold 1.3% of a sample with tens of thousands of clones, more than 85% of them seen once. The material sequenced was PBMCs. These TCRs come from a woman aged 40 to 50 with lung cancer.

The V gene is TRBV7-9, the J gene TRBJ2-3; D uncertain. CDR3 length: 16 amino acids. V shed 7 bases and J shed 3 bases, with 20 bases lying between them. The germline V gene has CDR1 SEHNR and CDR2 FQNEAQ (reference sequence). The CDR3 reads CASTDTRLNPTDTQYF. As DNA, the CDR3 is TGTGCCAGCACCGACACCCGGCTGAATCCTACAGATACGCAGTATTTT.

The rearrangement joins TRBV4-1 to TRBJ1-4; D gene unclear. This CDR3 contains 13 residues. Trimming left V 1 base short and J 8 bases short, with 8 bases between. Germline-derived CDR1 and CDR2 are MGHRA and YSYEKL. This CDR3 reads CASSQGAAEKLFF. The CDR3 DNA sequence: TGCGCCAGCAGCCAAGGGGCGGCCGAAAAACTGTTTTTT.

The chain employs TRBV6-4 and TRBJ2-3; the match to TRBD1 covers 10 bases. J lost 2 bases, V lost 10 bases, and 6 bases had no gene match. Germline-derived CDR1 and CDR2 are MRHNA and SNTAGT. The CDR3 has 14 amino acids. The CDR3 region has the DNA TGTGCCACCAGACAGGGGGCGGCCACAGATACGCAGTATTTT. Protein sequence: CATRQGAATDTQYF.

V and J are TRBV30 and TRBJ1-1; unclear D gene. This CDR3 is 14 amino acids long. Between the trimmed V and J ends, which lost 5 bases and 0 bases, there was a span of 13 bases. CDR1 GTSNPN and CDR2 SVGIG come from the germline V gene (reference sequence). The chain's CDR3 is CAWDPAFVNTEAFF. The CDR3 bases are TGTGCCTGGGACCCGGCATTTGTGAACACTGAAGCTTTCTTT.

The sample holds one count of this clone. The V and J genes are TRBV7-6 and TRBJ2-6; D not certain. Germline V lookup: CDR1 SGHVS, CDR2 FNYEAQ. Trimming took 4 bases from V and 1 from J, leaving 11 bases between them. The CDR3 is 16 amino acids. DNA for the CDR3: TGTGCCAGCAGCTCATCAGGTGCGTCTGGGGCCAACGTCCTGACTTTC. The encoded protein is CASSSSGASGANVLTF.

J is TRBJ2-7 and V is TRBV19; no clear D. The V gene's germline CDR1 is LNHDA and CDR2 SQIVND (reference sequence). Trimming shortened V by 4 bases and J by 0 bases, and 10 bases separated the two germline ends. The length of the CDR3 is 14 residues. In DNA, the CDR3 is TGTGCCAGTAGTAGCGGTACAAACTCCTACGAGCAGTACTTC. It encodes CASSSGTNSYEQYF.

This clone came up a few times. The DNA of the CDR3 is TGTGCCACCAGCGGGGGACAGGGAGGTGCAGCTAATGAAAAACTGTTTTTT. The encoded protein is CATSGGQGGAANEKLFF. The chain carries TRBV15 and TRBJ1-4; 9 nucleotides match TRBD1. CDR1 is LNHNV, CDR2 YYDKDF, per germline (reference sequence). CDR3 length: 17 amino acids. Trimming took 5 bases from V and 3 from J; bases not matched to a gene: 10.

The count of this clone is one. V gene TRBV5-1 combines with J gene TRBJ1-1; D not resolved. The CDR3 has 14 amino acids. The germline V gene has CDR1 SGHRS and CDR2 YFSETQ. Trimming removed 4 bases at V and 1 base at J, with 11 bases between. This CDR3 is CASSPWQSNTEAFF. The CDR3 bases are TGCGCCAGCAGCCCATGGCAGTCGAACACTGAAGCTTTCTTT.

The V call is TRBV13, the J call TRBJ2-1; D is undetermined. This CDR3 comprises 12 residues. Germline assignment: CDR1 PRHDT and CDR2 FYEKMQ (reference sequence). V was clipped by 5 bases and J by 10 bases, with 12 bases between them. This chain's CDR3 is CASSDPPGEQFF. The CDR3 region has the DNA TGTGCCAGCAGCGATCCGCCCGGGGAGCAGTTCTTC.

This clone was detected only once. The gene calls are TRBV5-1 and TRBJ1-1, with D unresolved. The V and J ends lost 4 bases and 6 bases respectively, with 16 bases between them. Looked up from germline, CDR1 is SGHRS and CDR2 is YFSETQ. The CDR3 has 14 residues. The CDR3 loop reads CASSRQDPGAEAFF. DNA of the CDR3: TGCGCCAGCAGCAGGCAGGACCCCGGGGCTGAAGCTTTCTTT.